These 17 T cell receptor beta chains originate from one sample sequenced in a study of response to subunit inactivated influenza vaccine. Each CDR3 protein is one row after TCRdb ran MiXCR on the RT-PCR reads. The sample includes about 520,000 distinct CDR3 sequences, less than 7.5% of them seen just once. The input for sequencing was PBMCs from blood, taken less than 30 months after vaccination. These receptors all come from a man aged 50-75 years who received an inactivated influenza vaccine.

The chain recombines TRBV5-5 with TRBJ2-5; 9 positions match TRBD1. This CDR3 has 15 amino acids. Losses at the gene ends were 4 bases for V and 5 bases for J; bases not matched to a gene: 9. In germline, CDR1 is SGHKS, CDR2 YYEKEE (reference sequence). The CDR3 DNA sequence: TGTGCCAGCAGCCCGAACAGGGGGCGGGTTGAGACCCAGTACTTC. Its translation is CASSPNRGRVETQYF.

This clonotype showed up just a few times. The gene calls are TRBV7-9 and TRBJ2-7; TRBD1 agrees at 8 bases. Germline V gene lookup returns CDR1 SEHNR and CDR2 FQNEAQ (reference sequence). With 4 bases clipped from V and 11 bases from J, the junction kept 4 bases outside the gene matches. This CDR3 region has 11 residues. The CDR3 reads CASSSDREEYF. CDR3 sequence (DNA): TGTGCCAGCAGCTCGGACAGGGAAGAGTACTTC.

This clonotype was observed a few times. The V gene is TRBV12-3 or TRBV12-4, the J gene TRBJ2-1; D possibly corresponds to TRBD1 (6 bases). V lost 3 bases, J lost 8 bases, and 14 bases lay in between. The CDR3 consists of 14 residues. The CDR3 DNA reads as TGTGCCAGCAGTTTCAACAGGGATGGCGATGAGCAGTTCTTC. Its protein is CASSFNRDGDEQFF.

This chain links TRBV20-1 with TRBJ2-3; D ambiguous. Germline V gives CDR1 DFQATT, CDR2 SNEGSKA (reference sequence). Trimming removed 0 bases from V and 2 bases from J, with 15 bases in between. This CDR3 region has 16 residues. This CDR3 reads CSARDRKRLSTDTQYF. For the CDR3, the DNA is TGCAGTGCTAGAGATCGCAAGAGACTCTCCACAGATACGCAGTATTTT.

The chain carries TRBV20-1 and TRBJ1-5; D gene uncertain. Trimming removed 6 bases at V and 0 bases at J, with 18 bases between. Germline assignment: CDR1 DFQATT and CDR2 SNEGSKA (reference sequence). CDR3 length: 16 amino acids. CDR3 sequence: CSAIISRRYSNQPQHF. In DNA form, the CDR3 reads TGCAGTGCCATTATCTCTCGACGGTATAGCAATCAGCCCCAGCATTTT.

This clonotype occurred a few times. The rearrangement links TRBV2 to TRBJ2-7; possible D gene TRBD2, 5 bases. CDR1 is SNHLY and CDR2 is FYNNEI in the germline V gene. With 6 bases removed from V and 3 bases from J, the gap between germline ends came to 15 bases. This CDR3 has 14 amino acids. The CDR3 DNA follows: TGTGCCAGCAGATCCGTGAGAGGGCTCTACGAGCAGTACTTC. This encodes CASRSVRGLYEQYF.

The V gene is TRBV14, the J gene TRBJ2-1, with TRBD2 matching 12 bases. Germline V gene data show CDR1 as SGHDN and CDR2 as FVKESK. The CDR3 covers 16 residues. V shed 5 bases and J 3 bases; nucleotides not matched to a gene: 5. The CDR3 reads CASSSTSGRFYNEQFF. In DNA form, the CDR3 reads TGTGCCAGCAGCTCTACTAGCGGGAGGTTCTACAATGAGCAGTTCTTC.

In this sample, this clonotype turned up many times. The gene calls are TRBV15 and TRBJ2-2; TRBD2 matches 11 bases. Unmatched junction bases numbered 4, after V lost 4 bases and J lost 3 bases. CDR3 length equals 16 residues. Germline values: CDR1 LNHNV, CDR2 YYDKDF (reference sequence). For the CDR3, the DNA is TGTGCCACCAGCATCCGACTAGCGGGACACACCGGGGAGCTGTTTTTT. Amino acids: CATSIRLAGHTGELFF.

The chain links TRBV24-1 to TRBJ2-2; 9 nucleotides match TRBD1. V gave up 4 bases and J gave up 3 bases; unmatched junction bases: 5. This CDR3 is built from 16 residues. CDR1 is KGHDR and CDR2 is SFDVKD in the germline V gene. As DNA, the CDR3 is TGTGCCACCAGTGACCCTCGACAGGGGGACACCGGGGAGCTGTTTTTT. It codes for CATSDPRQGDTGELFF.

This chain links TRBV4-1 with TRBJ2-7, with a tentative D call TRBD2 (5 bases). V lost 0 bases, J lost 7 bases, and 16 bases lay in between. The CDR3 consists of 15 residues. CDR1 is MGHRA and CDR2 is YSYEKL in the germline V gene. The chain's CDR3 is CASSQDLQRSMEQYF. CDR3 coding DNA: TGCGCCAGCAGCCAAGATCTACAGCGGAGTATGGAGCAGTACTTC.

This clonotype was picked up many times. The rearrangement joins TRBV2 to TRBJ1-2; possible D gene TRBD1, 5 bases. This CDR3 has 15 amino acids. CDR1 and CDR2 (germline): SNHLY, FYNNEI. V was pared by 6 bases and J by 0 bases, with 14 bases between. CDR3 bases: TGTGCCAGCAGGATCTCCAGGGCCACTAACTATGGCTACACCTTC. This codes for CASRISRATNYGYTF.

This clonotype was observed many times. V and J are TRBV20-1 and TRBJ1-2; a possible D gene is TRBD1 (5 bases). Trimming pared 3 bases from V and 5 bases from J, leaving 10 bases between. Germline values: CDR1 DFQATT, CDR2 SNEGSKA (reference sequence). This CDR3 spans 12 amino acids. CDR3 sequence reads: CSARVRTYGYTF. In DNA form, the CDR3 reads TGCAGTGCTAGGGTCAGGACATATGGCTACACCTTC.

V usage is TRBV20-1 and J usage is TRBJ2-7; TRBD2 matches at 10 bases. This CDR3 contains 20 residues. CDR1 is DFQATT and CDR2 is SNEGSKA in the germline V gene (reference sequence). With V trimmed by 2 bases and J by 2 bases, 21 bases remained unmatched. This CDR3 is CSARSLQRLGSAGGAYEQYF. The DNA of the CDR3 is TGCAGTGCTAGATCTTTACAGAGACTCGGGTCAGCGGGGGGGGCCTACGAGCAGTACTTC.

This clonotype was seen at least ten times. J is TRBJ1-3 and V is TRBV5-1; 10 bases fit TRBD1. The ends lost 4 bases at V and 3 bases at J; junction bases unmatched: 4. Germline V gene lookup returns CDR1 SGHRS and CDR2 YFSETQ. This CDR3 has 15 residues. The CDR3 here is CASSPDRGLGNTIYF. The CDR3 DNA follows: TGCGCCAGCAGCCCCGACAGGGGGCTTGGAAACACCATATATTTT.

This rearrangement joins TRBV18 to TRBJ2-7; D uncertain. CDR1 and CDR2 from the germline V gene are KGHSH and LQKENI. V lost 3 bases, J lost 6 bases, and 9 bases lay in between. The CDR3 loop spans 12 amino acids. CDR3 DNA sequence: TGTGCCAGCTCACCTCAAAATGGCGAGCAGTACTTC. This translates into CASSPQNGEQYF.

Ten or more counts support this clonotype. The V call is TRBV5-1, the J call TRBJ1-1; perhaps TRBD1 as D (5 bases). With 0 bases removed from V and 3 bases from J, the gap between germline ends came to 9 bases. CDR1 is SGHRS and CDR2 is YFSETQ in the germline V gene. This CDR3 contains 14 residues. The CDR3 reads CASSLGGVDTEAFF. The DNA of the CDR3 is TGCGCCAGCAGCTTGGGAGGGGTTGACACTGAAGCTTTCTTT.

The table lists this clonotype with many counts. This sequence joins TRBV2 and TRBJ2-3, with no clear D. CDR1 is SNHLY and CDR2 is FYNNEI in the germline V gene. This CDR3 has 17 amino acids. V lost 6 bases, J lost 1 base, and 20 bases lay in between. The CDR3 DNA reads as TGTGCCAGCAGGAACCCCTCCGGCGGTGGGGGCACAGATACGCAGTATTTT. The encoded protein is CASRNPSGGGGTDTQYF.